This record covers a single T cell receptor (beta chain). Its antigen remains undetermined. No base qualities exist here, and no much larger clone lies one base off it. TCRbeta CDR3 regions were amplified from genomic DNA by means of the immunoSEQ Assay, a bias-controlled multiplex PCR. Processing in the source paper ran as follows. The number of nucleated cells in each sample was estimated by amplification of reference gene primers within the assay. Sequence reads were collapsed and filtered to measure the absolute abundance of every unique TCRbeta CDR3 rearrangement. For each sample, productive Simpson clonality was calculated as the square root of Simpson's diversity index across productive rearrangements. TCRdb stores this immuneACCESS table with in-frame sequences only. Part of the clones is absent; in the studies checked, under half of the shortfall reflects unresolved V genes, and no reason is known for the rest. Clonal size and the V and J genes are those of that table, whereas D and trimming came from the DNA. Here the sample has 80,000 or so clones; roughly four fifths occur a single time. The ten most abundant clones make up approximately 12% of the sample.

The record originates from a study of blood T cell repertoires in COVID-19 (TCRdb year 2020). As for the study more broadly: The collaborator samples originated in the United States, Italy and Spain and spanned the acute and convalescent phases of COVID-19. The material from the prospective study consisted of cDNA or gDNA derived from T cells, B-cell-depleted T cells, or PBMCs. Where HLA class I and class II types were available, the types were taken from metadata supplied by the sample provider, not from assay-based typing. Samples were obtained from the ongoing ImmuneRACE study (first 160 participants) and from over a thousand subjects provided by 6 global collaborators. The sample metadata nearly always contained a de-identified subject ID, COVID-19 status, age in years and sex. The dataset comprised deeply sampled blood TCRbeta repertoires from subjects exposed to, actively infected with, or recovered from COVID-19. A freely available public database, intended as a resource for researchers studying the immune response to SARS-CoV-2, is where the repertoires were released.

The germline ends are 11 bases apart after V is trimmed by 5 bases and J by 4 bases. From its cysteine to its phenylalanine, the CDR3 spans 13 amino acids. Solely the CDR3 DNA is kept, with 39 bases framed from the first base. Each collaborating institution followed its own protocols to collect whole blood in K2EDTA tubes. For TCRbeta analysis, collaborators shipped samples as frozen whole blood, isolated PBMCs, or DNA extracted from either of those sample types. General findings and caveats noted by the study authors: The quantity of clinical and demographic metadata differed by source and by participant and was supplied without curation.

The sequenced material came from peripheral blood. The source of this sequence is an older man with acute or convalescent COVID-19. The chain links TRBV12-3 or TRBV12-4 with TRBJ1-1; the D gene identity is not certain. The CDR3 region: CASSPRGRTEAFF. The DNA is TGTGCCAGCAGTCCGCGGGGTCGCACTGAAGCTTTCTTT.